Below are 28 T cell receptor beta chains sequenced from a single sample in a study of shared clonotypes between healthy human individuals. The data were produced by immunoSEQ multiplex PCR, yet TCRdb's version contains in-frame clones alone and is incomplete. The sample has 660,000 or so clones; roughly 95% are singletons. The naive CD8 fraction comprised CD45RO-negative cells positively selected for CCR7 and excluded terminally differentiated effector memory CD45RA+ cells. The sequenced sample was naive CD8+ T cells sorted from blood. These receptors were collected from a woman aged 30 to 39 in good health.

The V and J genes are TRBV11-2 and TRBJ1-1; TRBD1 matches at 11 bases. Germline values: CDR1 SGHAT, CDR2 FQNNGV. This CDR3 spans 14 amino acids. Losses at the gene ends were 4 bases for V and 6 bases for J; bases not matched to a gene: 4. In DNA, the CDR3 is TGTGCCAGCAGCTCCCGGGACAGGGGGGCTGAAGCTTTCTTT. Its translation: CASSSRDRGAEAFF.

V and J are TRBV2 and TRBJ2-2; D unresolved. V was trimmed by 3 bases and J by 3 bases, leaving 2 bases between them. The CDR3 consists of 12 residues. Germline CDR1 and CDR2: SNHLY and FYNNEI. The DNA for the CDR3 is TGTGCCAGCAGTGACTACACCGGGGAGCTGTTTTTT. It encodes CASSDYTGELFF. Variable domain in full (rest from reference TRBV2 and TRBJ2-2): EPEVTQTPSHQVTQMGQEVILRCVPISNHLYFYWYRQILGQKVEFLVSFYNNEISEKSEIFDDQFSVERPDGSNFTLKIRSTKLEDSAMYFCASSDYTGELFFGEGSRLTVL.

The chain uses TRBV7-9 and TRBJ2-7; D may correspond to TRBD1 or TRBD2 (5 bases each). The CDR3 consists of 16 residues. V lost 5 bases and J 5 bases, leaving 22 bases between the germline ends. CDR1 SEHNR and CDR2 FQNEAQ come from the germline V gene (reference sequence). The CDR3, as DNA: TGTGCCAGCAGCCCCCCCCGGAGCAGGGAGCGGCACGAGCAGTACTTC. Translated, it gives CASSPPRSRERHEQYF.

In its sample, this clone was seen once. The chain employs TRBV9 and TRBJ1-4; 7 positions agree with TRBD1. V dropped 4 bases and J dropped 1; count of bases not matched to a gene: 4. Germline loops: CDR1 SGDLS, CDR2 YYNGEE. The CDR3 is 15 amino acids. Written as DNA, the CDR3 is TGTGCCAGCAGCTCAGGGGGAGGAACTAATGAAAAACTGTTTTTT. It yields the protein CASSSGGGTNEKLFF.

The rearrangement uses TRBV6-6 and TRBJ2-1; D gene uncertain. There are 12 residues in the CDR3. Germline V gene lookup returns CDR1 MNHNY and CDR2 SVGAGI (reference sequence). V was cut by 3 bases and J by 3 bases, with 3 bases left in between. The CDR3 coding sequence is TGTGCCAGCAGTTATGGCTACAATGAGCAGTTCTTC. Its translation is CASSYGYNEQFF.

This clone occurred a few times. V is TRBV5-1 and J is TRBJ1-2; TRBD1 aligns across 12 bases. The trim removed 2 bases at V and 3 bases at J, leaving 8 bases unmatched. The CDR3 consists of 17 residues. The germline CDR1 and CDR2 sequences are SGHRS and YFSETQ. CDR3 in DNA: TGCGCCAGCAGCTTTGGGACAGGGGGCCCTACTGACTATGGCTACACCTTC. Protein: CASSFGTGGPTDYGYTF.

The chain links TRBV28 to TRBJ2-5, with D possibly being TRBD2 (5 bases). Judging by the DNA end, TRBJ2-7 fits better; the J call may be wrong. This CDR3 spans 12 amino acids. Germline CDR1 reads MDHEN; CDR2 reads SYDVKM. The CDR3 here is CASAGLSYEQYF. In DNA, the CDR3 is TGTGCCAGCGCAGGACTGAGCTACGAGCAGTACTTC.

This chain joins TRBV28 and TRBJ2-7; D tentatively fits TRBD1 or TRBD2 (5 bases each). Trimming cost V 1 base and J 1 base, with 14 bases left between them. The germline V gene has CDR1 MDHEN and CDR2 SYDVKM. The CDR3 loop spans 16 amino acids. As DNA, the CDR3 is TGTGCCAGCAGTTTATTACCCGGAGAGGGGTCCTACGAGCAGTACTTC. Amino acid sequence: CASSLLPGEGSYEQYF.

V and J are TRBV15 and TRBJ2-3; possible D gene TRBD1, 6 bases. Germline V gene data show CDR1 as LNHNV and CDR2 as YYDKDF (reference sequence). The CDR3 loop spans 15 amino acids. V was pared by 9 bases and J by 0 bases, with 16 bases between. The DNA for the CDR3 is TGTGCCACACTCGCCGGGACATTCAGCACAGATACGCAGTATTTT. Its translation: CATLAGTFSTDTQYF.

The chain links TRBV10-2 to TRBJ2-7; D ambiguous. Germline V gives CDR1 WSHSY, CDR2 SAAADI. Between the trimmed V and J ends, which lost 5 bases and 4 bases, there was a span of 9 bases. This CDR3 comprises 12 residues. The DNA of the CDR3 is TGCGCCAGCAGTATAGGCTTGTACGAGCAGTACTTC. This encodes CASSIGLYEQYF.

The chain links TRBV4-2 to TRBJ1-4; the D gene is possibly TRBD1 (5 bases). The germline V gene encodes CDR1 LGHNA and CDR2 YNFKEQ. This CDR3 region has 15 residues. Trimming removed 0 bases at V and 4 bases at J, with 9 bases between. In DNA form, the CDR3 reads TGTGCCAGCAGCCAAGATAGGGGTCGTAATGAAAAACTGTTTTTT. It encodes CASSQDRGRNEKLFF.

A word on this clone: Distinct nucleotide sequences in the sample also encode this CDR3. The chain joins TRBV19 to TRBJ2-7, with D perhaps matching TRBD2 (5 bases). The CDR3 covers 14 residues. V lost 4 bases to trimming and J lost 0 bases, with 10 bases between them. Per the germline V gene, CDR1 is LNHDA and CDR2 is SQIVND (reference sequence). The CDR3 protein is CASSNLRDSYEQYF. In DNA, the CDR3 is TGTGCCAGTAGTAACCTCCGGGACTCCTACGAGCAGTACTTC.

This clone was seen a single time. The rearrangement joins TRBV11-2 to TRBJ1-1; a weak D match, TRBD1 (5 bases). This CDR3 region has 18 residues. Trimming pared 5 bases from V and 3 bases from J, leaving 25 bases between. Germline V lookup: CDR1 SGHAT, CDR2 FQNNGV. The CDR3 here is CASSVTGTRGGVYTEAFF. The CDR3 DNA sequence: TGTGCCAGCAGCGTTACTGGTACACGGGGGGGAGTTTACACTGAAGCTTTCTTT.

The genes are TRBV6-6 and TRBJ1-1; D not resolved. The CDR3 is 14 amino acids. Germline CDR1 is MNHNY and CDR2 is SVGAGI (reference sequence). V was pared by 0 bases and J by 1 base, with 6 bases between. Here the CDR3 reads CASSYSTKNTEAFF. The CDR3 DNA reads TGTGCCAGCAGTTACTCGACTAAGAACACTGAAGCTTTCTTT.

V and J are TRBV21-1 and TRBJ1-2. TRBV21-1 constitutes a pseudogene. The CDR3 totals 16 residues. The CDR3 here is CASSKAFLGTKGGYTF. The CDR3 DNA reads TGTGCCAGCAGCAAAGCGTTCCTCGGGACTAAAGGAGGCTACACCTTC.

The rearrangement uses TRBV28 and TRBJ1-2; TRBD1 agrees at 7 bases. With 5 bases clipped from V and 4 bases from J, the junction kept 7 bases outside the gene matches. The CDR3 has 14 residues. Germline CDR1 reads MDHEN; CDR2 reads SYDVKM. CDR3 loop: CASSDWGQLYGYTF. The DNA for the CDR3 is TGTGCCAGCAGTGACTGGGGACAGCTCTATGGCTACACCTTC.

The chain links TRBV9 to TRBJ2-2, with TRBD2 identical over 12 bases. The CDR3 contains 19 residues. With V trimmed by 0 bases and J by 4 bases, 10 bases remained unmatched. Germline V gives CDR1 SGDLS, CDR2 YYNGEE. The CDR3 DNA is TGTGCCAGCAGCGTAGATGTACTAGCGGGAGGCCCTGGCACCGGGGAGCTGTTTTTT. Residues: CASSVDVLAGGPGTGELFF.

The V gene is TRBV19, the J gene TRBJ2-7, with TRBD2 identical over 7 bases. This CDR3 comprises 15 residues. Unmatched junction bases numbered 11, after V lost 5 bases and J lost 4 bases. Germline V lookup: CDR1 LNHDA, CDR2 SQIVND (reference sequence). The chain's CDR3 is CASSSLRDYRYEQYF. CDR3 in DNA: TGTGCCAGTAGTTCCCTCCGGGACTACCGTTACGAGCAGTACTTC.

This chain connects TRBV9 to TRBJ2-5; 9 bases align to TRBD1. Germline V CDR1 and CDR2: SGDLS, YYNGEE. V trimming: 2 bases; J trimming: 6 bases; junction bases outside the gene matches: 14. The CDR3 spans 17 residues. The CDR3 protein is CASSVGGGQGHVQTQYF. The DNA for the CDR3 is TGTGCCAGCAGCGTGGGAGGGGGACAGGGCCACGTACAGACCCAGTACTTC.

The CDR3 reads CSVADSGRFNEQFF. The CDR3 nucleotides are TGCAGCGTTGCGGATAGCGGGAGATTCAATGAGCAGTTCTTC. This chain links TRBV29-1 with TRBJ2-1; TRBD2 aligns across 9 bases. This CDR3 is 14 amino acids long. With 4 bases clipped from V and 6 bases from J, the junction kept 7 bases outside the gene matches. Germline V gene lookup returns CDR1 SQVTM and CDR2 ANQGSEA.

The CDR3 loop reads CASSSGQGLYTGELFF. The DNA for the CDR3 is TGCGCCAGCAGCTCGGGACAGGGGTTATACACCGGGGAGCTGTTTTTT. The chain employs TRBV5-1 and TRBJ2-2, with TRBD1 matching 10 bases. The CDR3 length is 16 residues. V trimming: 3 bases; J trimming: 3 bases; junction bases outside the gene matches: 5. Looked up from germline, CDR1 is SGHRS and CDR2 is YFSETQ.

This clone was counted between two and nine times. CDR3: CASSTRTGELFF. In nucleotides, the CDR3 is TGTGCCAGCTCCACCAGGACCGGGGAGCTGTTTTTT. This chain joins TRBV9 and TRBJ2-2; D is undetermined. This CDR3 region has 12 residues. Between the trimmed V and J ends, which lost 7 bases and 5 bases, there was a span of 9 bases. Germline CDR1 reads SGDLS; CDR2 reads YYNGEE.

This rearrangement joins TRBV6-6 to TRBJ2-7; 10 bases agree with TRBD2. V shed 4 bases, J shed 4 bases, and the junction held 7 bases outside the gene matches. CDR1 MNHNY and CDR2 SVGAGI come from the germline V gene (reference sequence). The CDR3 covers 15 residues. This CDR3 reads CASSSSSGSSYEQYF. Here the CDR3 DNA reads TGTGCCAGCAGTTCATCTAGCGGGAGCTCGTACGAGCAGTACTTC.

For the CDR3, the DNA is TGTGCCAGCAGCTTAGGCCTCGCAGGGGGGTCCGGTCAGCCCCAGCATTTT. Translated: CASSLGLAGGSGQPQHF. This chain connects TRBV13 to TRBJ1-5, with 7 nucleotides matching TRBD1. Per the germline V gene, CDR1 is PRHDT and CDR2 is FYEKMQ (reference sequence). The CDR3 loop spans 17 amino acids. Trimming cost V 0 bases and J 6 bases; bases outside gene matches: 11.

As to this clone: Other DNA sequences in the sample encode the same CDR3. CDR3 protein: CASSDRPYEQYF. The CDR3, as DNA: TGCGCCAGCAGTGACAGGCCCTACGAGCAGTACTTC. The chain joins TRBV10-1 to TRBJ2-7; D is uncertain. Deletions cut 3 bases from V and 2 bases from J, with 5 bases between. Germline V gene data show CDR1 as WNHNN and CDR2 as SYGVQD (reference sequence). This CDR3 has 12 amino acids.

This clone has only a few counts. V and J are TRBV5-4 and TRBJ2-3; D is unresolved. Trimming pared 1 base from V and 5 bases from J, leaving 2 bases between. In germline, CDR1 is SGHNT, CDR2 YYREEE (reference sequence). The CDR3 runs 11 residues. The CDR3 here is CASSLLDTQYF. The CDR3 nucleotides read TGTGCCAGCAGCTTGTTAGATACGCAGTATTTT.

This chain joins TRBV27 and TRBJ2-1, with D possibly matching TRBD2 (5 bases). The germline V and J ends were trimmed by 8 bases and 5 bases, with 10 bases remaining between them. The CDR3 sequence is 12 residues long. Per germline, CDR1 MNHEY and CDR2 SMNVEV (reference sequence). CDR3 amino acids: CASLTGNNEQFF. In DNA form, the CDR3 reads TGTGCCAGCCTGACGGGAAACAATGAGCAGTTCTTC.

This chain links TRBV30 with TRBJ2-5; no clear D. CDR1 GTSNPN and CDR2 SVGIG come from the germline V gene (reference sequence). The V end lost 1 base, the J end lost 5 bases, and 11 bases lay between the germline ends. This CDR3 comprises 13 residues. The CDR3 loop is CAWSGFTRETQYF. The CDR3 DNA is TGTGCCTGGAGTGGTTTCACACGGGAGACCCAGTACTTC.